This passage covers 6 T cell receptor beta chains from one sample sequenced in a study of blood T cell repertoires in COVID-19. Profiling relied on immunoSEQ multiplex PCR, and the TCRdb table lists in-frame clones only, not all of them. In the table there are about 300,000 clones, approximately 84% of which are singletons. The sequenced sample consisted of PBMCs or T cells enriched from blood (not recorded which). The receptor source for this set is a man aged 30 to 45 who had recovered from COVID-19.

V gene TRBV9 combines with J gene TRBJ1-2; 9 nucleotides align to TRBD1. This CDR3 is built from 14 residues. The junction had 5 bases not matched to a gene; V was cut back by 3 bases and J by 5 bases. Germline V gene data show CDR1 as SGDLS and CDR2 as YYNGEE. CDR3 protein: CASSAGQGIYGYTF. The DNA for the CDR3 is TGTGCCAGCAGCGCGGGACAGGGCATTTATGGCTACACCTTC.

This chain joins TRBV24-1 and TRBJ1-5; a weak D match, TRBD1 (6 bases). V lost 7 bases to trimming and J lost 3 bases, with 12 bases between them. Germline CDR1 KGHDR, CDR2 SFDVKD. CDR3 size: 14 residues. In nucleotides, the CDR3 is TGTGCCACCAGGAGTGGGGGCATCAATCAGCCCCAGCATTTT. Residues: CATRSGGINQPQHF.

The chain joins TRBV24-1 to TRBJ1-5, with D possibly matching TRBD1 (5 bases). Trimming shortened V by 2 bases and J by 4 bases, and 8 bases separated the two germline ends. The CDR3 extends over 14 amino acids. The germline V gene encodes CDR1 KGHDR and CDR2 SFDVKD. CDR3 in amino acids: CATSDWGQNQPQHF. As DNA, the CDR3 is TGTGCCACCAGTGATTGGGGCCAAAATCAGCCCCAGCATTTT.

This chain links TRBV28 with TRBJ1-2; TRBD1 agrees at 12 bases. Per germline, CDR1 MDHEN and CDR2 SYDVKM. The CDR3 has 17 residues. J lost 6 bases, V lost 5 bases, and 13 bases had no gene match. CDR3 DNA sequence: TGTGCCAGCAGTACTCCTGTCGGGACAGGGGGCCGAGATGGCTACACCTTC. Translating gives CASSTPVGTGGRDGYTF.

The chain has TRBV5-3 and TRBJ2-3; possibly TRBD2 for D (7 bases). TRBV5-3 is an ORF, and what it does is uncertain. The CDR3 loop spans 16 amino acids. Trimming stripped 10 bases from V and 1 base from J, with 22 bases between. CDR3 region: CARDRGAFHCTDTQYF. Written as DNA, the CDR3 is TGTGCCCGAGACCGGGGGGCCTTTCACTGCACAGATACGCAGTATTTT.

This chain joins TRBV30 and TRBJ2-7, with 9 bases identical to TRBD1. The length of the CDR3 is 13 residues. V lost 3 bases, J lost 4 bases, and 4 bases stayed unmatched. Germline CDR1 and CDR2: GTSNPN and SVGIG (reference sequence). The CDR3, as DNA: TGTGCCTGGAGCGCCGGGACAGGGTACGAGCAGTACTTC. Protein product: CAWSAGTGYEQYF.